This T cell receptor (beta chain) was sequenced in a study of regulatory T cells in long-lasting Graves disease (dated by TCRdb to the early 2020s). With regard to the full study: Antithyroid drugs had been taken for less than 3 months by newly diagnosed Graves' disease patients. The study was conducted in China and was registered as a clinical trial. TCR sequencing covered approximately 13 persistent and some 20 newly diagnosed Graves' disease patients, 33 samples in total. Patients with persistent Graves' disease were compared with patients with newly diagnosed Graves' disease using TCR sequencing and RNA sequencing of peripheral blood. Summary of the overall study and its limitations: Persistent disease showed preferential use of TRBV28, TRBJ1-2 and TRBJ2-5, whereas newly diagnosed disease favored TRBV20-1 and TRBJ2-1. More public clonotypes were shared among persistent patients (2,741) than among newly diagnosed patients (just under 1,000). The authors noted that the small sample size was a limitation that may lower accuracy. Persistent Graves' disease patients showed lower TCR Shannon entropy and fewer highly expanded clones than newly diagnosed patients, suggesting clonal expansion. Because the primary lesion, thyroid tissue, could not be accessed, the study looked at peripheral blood alone. Sequencing and analysis were limited to the TCR beta chain.

The sample's time point label is to be understood as: newly diagnosed GD, antithyroid drugs for less than 3 months. For both TCR sequencing and RNA sequencing, RNA was extracted from PBMCs in TRIzol. The diagnosis of Graves' disease followed American Thyroid Association guidelines. Patients were recruited from an endocrinology department in Xi'an, China. Each patient gave approximately 10 milliliters of peripheral blood, collected in an EDTA anticoagulant tube. Ficoll Paque Plus density gradient separation was used to isolate PBMCs, and no further T cell sorting was performed. An Agilent 2100 Bioanalyzer and agarose gel were used to check RNA quality, and a NanoDrop 2000 was used to measure RNA concentration. This clonotype was counted ten times or more. No antigen is known for it. No base quality information exists; no much larger clone differs at one position. Receptors were amplified or captured by multiplex PCR. TCRdb shows the sequencer as Illumina HiSeq 4000. iRepertoire HTBI primers and Arm-PCR amplification of CDR3 regions were used to construct TCR beta libraries. Before sequencing, the PCR products underwent gel purification. As for how the authors treated the data: A total of roughly 58 TRBV and some 15 TRBJ segments were identified across samples and were used for gene usage analysis of CDR3 amino acid clonotypes. Filtered high-quality paired reads were merged into contigs using COPE and FqMerger. BLAST was used to align contigs to IMGT TRBV, TRBD and TRBJ reference genes, with CDR3 defined following IMGT. Any clonotype with a frequency above 0.1% was counted as a highly expanded clone. Shannon entropy was used to measure repertoire diversity, and the Gini coefficient was used to measure V-J evenness. Clonotypes shared by more than one individual were considered public. The public reads were reanalyzed by TCRdb: fastp trimming at Q25, MiXCR alignment, in-frame beta chains only. All rows with the same CDR3 protein become a single entry with the most common DNA and genes. These V and J calls rely on TCRdb rather than the paper's analysis. The sample table lists about 240,000 distinct CDR3 sequences, roughly a fifth of them with a count of one. Clones ranked in the top ten supply roughly 14% of the sample.

The V and J ends are trimmed by 1 base and 1 base, leaving 10 bases between them. CDR1 is given as SGHTA and CDR2 as FQGNSA, both from the germline V gene. The CDR3, from cysteine to phenylalanine, totals 16 residues. Only the CDR3 part of the read is kept: 48 bases, read in frame from the first base. The receptor chain draws on TRBV7-2 and TRBJ2-2; a tentative D match to TRBD1 spans 5 bases. This TCR came from a female donor with Graves disease. The source was peripheral blood mononuclear cells (PBMCs), collected at new diagnosis, from a patient treated with antithyroid drugs. The DNA reads TGTGCCAGCAGCTTAGAGGGGCTTAGGAACACCGGGGAGCTGTTTTTT. Its product reads: CASSLEGLRNTGELFF. Extended through the reference TRBV7-2 and TRBJ2-2 proteins, this CDR3 yields the full variable domain: GAGVSQSPSNKVTEKGKDVELRCDPISGHTALYWYRQSLGQGLEFLIYFQGNSAPDKSGLPSDRFSAERTGGSVSTLTIQRTQQEDSAVYLCASSLEGLRNTGELFFGEGSRLTVL.